This T cell receptor (beta chain) was sequenced for a study of cytomegalovirus exposure and HLA in healthy donors. Study-wide results and caveats: The authors listed around 150 TCR beta chains as cytomegalovirus-associated. Many donors carried some public TCRs, although rarity characterized most TCR sequences.

Details on this clone: Its antigen is not known.

The donors were part of the approximately 130-subject validation cohort, which stood apart from the roughly 670-subject first cohort. Sequencing was performed with immunoSEQ multiplex PCR; in TCRdb, only in-frame clones are kept and a portion is missing. The sample holds more than 140,000 clones; roughly 89% are singletons and the top ten take more than 2.5%. V lost 1 base and J lost 6, with 6 bases in between. Germline lookup yields CDR1 SEHNR and CDR2 FQNEAQ (reference sequence). This CDR3 spans 13 amino acids. The sequence derives from a woman between 18 and 30 years old in good health and CMV-seropositive. The chain carries TRBV7-9 and TRBJ1-4; D ambiguous. Sequencing was performed on PBMCs. The CDR3 protein is CASSLGVDEKLFF. DNA of the CDR3: TGTGCCAGCAGCTTAGGCGTAGATGAAAAACTGTTTTTT. Variable domain in full (rest from reference TRBV7-9 and TRBJ1-4): DTGVSQNPRHKITKRGQNVTFRCDPISEHNRLYWYRQTLGQGPEFLTYFQNEAQLEKSRLLSDRFSAERPKGSFSTLEIQRTEQGDSAMYLCASSLGVDEKLFFGSGTQLSVL.